These T cell receptor beta chains were read from a single sample in a study of cytomegalovirus exposure and HLA in healthy donors. Sequencing was performed with immunoSEQ multiplex PCR; in TCRdb, only in-frame clones are kept and a portion is missing. The table has about 120,000 clones, around 78% seen once. The sequencing sample was made of PBMCs. The receptors originated from a woman aged 30 to 39 in good health and CMV-seropositive. Each CDR3 is given with its conserved first and last residue. Each record gives: D gene, V gene, clone size, J gene, CDR3 length, CDR3 DNA, CDR3 protein. D genes are given only for firm matches. Clone size appears in some rows only: once, few, many, or a class for an expanded clone.

NA	TRBV7-2	NA	TRBJ2-3	13	TGTGCCAGCAGCTTTGGAGGGGAGGATACGCAGTATTTT	CASSFGGEDTQYF
NA	TRBV6-1	NA	TRBJ1-3	14	TGTGCCAGCAGTGCTACAGGCTCTGGAAACACCATATATTTT	CASSATGSGNTIYF
TRBD2	TRBV6-6	NA	TRBJ2-5	15	TGTGCCAGCAGTTACTCCCGCGGGGGGGGTGAGACCCAGTACTTC	CASSYSRGGGETQYF
NA	TRBV29-1	NA	TRBJ1-1	13	TGCAGCGTTCTAGGACAAATGAACACTGAAGCTTTCTTT	CSVLGQMNTEAFF
TRBD2	TRBV11-2	NA	TRBJ2-5	14	TGTGCCAGCACCTTAACTCGGGAGGGGGAGACCCAGTACTTC	CASTLTREGETQYF
NA	TRBV20-1	NA	TRBJ2-5	10	TGCAGTGCCGGAGGAGGGACCCAGTACTTC	CSAGGGTQYF
NA	TRBV6-5	NA	TRBJ2-7	15	TGTGCCAGCAGTTACTTTGCGGGGGCCACCTACGAGCAGTACTTC	CASSYFAGATYEQYF
NA	TRBV6-1	few	TRBJ1-1	10	TGTGCCAGCAAGGGGGTTGGGGCTTTCTTT	CASKGVGAFF
NA	TRBV11-2	NA	TRBJ2-7	15	TGTGCCAGCAGCTGGGGCGGGGCAAGCTCCTACGAGCAGTACTTC	CASSWGGASSYEQYF
TRBD2	TRBV7-3	NA	TRBJ2-3	19	TGTGCCAGCAGCCCCACGACTAGCGGGGGGCCGACGGGCACAGATACGCAGTATTTT	CASSPTTSGGPTGTDTQYF
NA	TRBV28	NA	TRBJ1-2	13	TGTGCCAGCAGGACTACTACGTGGTATGGCTACACCTTC	CASRTTTWYGYTF
NA	TRBV11-2	NA	TRBJ2-7	12	TGTGCCAGCACCTCCCGGCTAGAAGAGCAGTACTTC	CASTSRLEEQYF
TRBD2	TRBV14	NA	TRBJ2-1	15	TGTGCCAGCAGCCAAACTAGCGGGGCTTACAATGAGCAGTTCTTC	CASSQTSGAYNEQFF
NA	TRBV5-1	NA	TRBJ2-7	13	TGCGCCAGCAGCTTGGTGGCCCCCTACGAGCAGTACTTC	CASSLVAPYEQYF
NA	TRBV10-3	once	TRBJ2-7	15	TGTGCCATCAGTGACTGGCAGGGAAAGATCTACGAGCAGTACTTC	CAISDWQGKIYEQYF
NA	TRBV6-1	NA	TRBJ1-5	11	TGTGCCAGCAGTGACTCTCAGCCCCAGCATTTT	CASSDSQPQHF
NA	TRBV9	NA	TRBJ2-1	15	TGTGCCAGCAGCGTAGGGGGACATACCTACAATGAGCAGTTCTTC	CASSVGGHTYNEQFF
NA	TRBV4-2	NA	TRBJ2-3	15	TGTGCCAGCAGCCAAGCTGCCGGGGGGCAGGATACGCAGTATTTT	CASSQAAGGQDTQYF
NA	TRBV19	NA	TRBJ2-1	14	TGTGCCAGTAGTATTGCCACTGATAACGATGAGCAGTTCTTC	CASSIATDNDEQFF
NA	TRBV15	NA	TRBJ2-5	11	TGTGCCACCAGCTCCAGAGAGACCCAGTACTTC	CATSSRETQYF
TRBD2	TRBV6-1	NA	TRBJ2-5	14	TGTGCCAGCAGGACGGGGGGGCCAGGAGAGACCCAGTACTTC	CASRTGGPGETQYF
NA	TRBV7-9	few	TRBJ2-5	14	TGTGCCAGCAGCTTTAACAGGGTAGCAGAGACCCAGTACTTC	CASSFNRVAETQYF
TRBD1	TRBV20-1	NA	TRBJ1-1	11	TGCAGTGCTTTTGACAGGGTGGGAACTTTCTTT	CSAFDRVGTFF
TRBD1	TRBV30	few	TRBJ1-2	14	TGTGCCTGGAGCCGGGGACAGGGGGCCGCTGGCTACACCTTC	CAWSRGQGAAGYTF
TRBD1	TRBV28	NA	TRBJ2-4	15	TGTGCCAGCAGCTCTACAGGGGGCGCGGGAAACATTCAGTACTTC	CASSSTGGAGNIQYF
NA	TRBV27	NA	TRBJ1-5	14	TGTGCCAGGATGTCGAGCTATAGCAATCAGCCCCAGCATTTT	CARMSSYSNQPQHF
TRBD2	TRBV9	few	TRBJ2-7	15	TGTGCCAGCAGCGTAGAGTCTAGCGGGCCCTACGAGCAGTACTTC	CASSVESSGPYEQYF
NA	TRBV7-9	NA	TRBJ1-6	14	TGTGCCAGCAGCGCCATCCTCAGTGTTTCACCCCTCCACTTT	CASSAILSVSPLHF
NA	TRBV5-6	NA	TRBJ2-3	16	TGTGCCAGCAGCCAACGATCCGGGGTTGACACAGATACGCAGTATTTT	CASSQRSGVDTDTQYF
NA	TRBV19	NA	TRBJ2-7	16	TGTGCCAGTAGTATCTCGCCGATCGCGGTCCTCCACGAGCAGTACTTC	CASSISPIAVLHEQYF
NA	TRBV2	NA	TRBJ1-4	11	TGTGCCAGCAGCCAGGGTGGAGAACTGTTTTTT	CASSQGGELFF
NA	TRBV5-4	NA	TRBJ2-6	17	TGTGCCAGCAGCTTGGGGGTGGGGGCCTCTGGGGCCAACGTCCTGACTTTC	CASSLGVGASGANVLTF
NA	TRBV2	once	TRBJ1-1	13	TGTGCCAGCAGAAAGGACAGTCTCACTGAAGCTTTCTTT	CASRKDSLTEAFF
NA	TRBV29-1	NA	TRBJ1-2	12	TGCAGCGTTGTTTCGGGGGTGGGTGGCTACACCTTC	CSVVSGVGGYTF
TRBD2	TRBV4-3	NA	TRBJ2-5	16	TGCGCCAGCAGCCAAGATTGGCGGGGGGGCGGAGAGACCCAGTACTTC	CASSQDWRGGGETQYF
TRBD1	TRBV7-2	NA	TRBJ2-3	14	TGTGCCAGCAGCAGACAGGGGGCTACAGATACGCAGTATTTT	CASSRQGATDTQYF
NA	TRBV5-1	NA	TRBJ1-6	14	TGCGCTAGCAGCTTGGGGGCCCAAAATTCACCCCTCCACTTT	CASSLGAQNSPLHF
NA	TRBV27	few	TRBJ1-4	14	TGTGCCAGCAGTTTGGGGTCAGGGCATGAAAAACTGTTTTTT	CASSLGSGHEKLFF
NA	TRBV19	once	TRBJ1-1	14	TGTGCCAGTACCAACACGGGGGTGAGCACTGAAGCTTTCTTT	CASTNTGVSTEAFF
TRBD2	TRBV7-2	NA	TRBJ2-7	14	TGTGCCAGCAGCCCCGGGGCTAGCGGTAGGGGGCAGTACTTC	CASSPGASGRGQYF
NA	TRBV6-1	few	TRBJ1-2	11	TGTGCCAGCCGACCGGGATATGGCTACACCTTC	CASRPGYGYTF
NA	TRBV9	NA	TRBJ2-3	14	TGTGCCAGCAGCGTAGATCCTAGCACAGATACGCAGTATTTT	CASSVDPSTDTQYF
TRBD1	TRBV7-2	NA	TRBJ2-4	15	TGTGCCAGCAGTCGGGACAGGCCTTCGGTAAACATTCAGTACTTC	CASSRDRPSVNIQYF
TRBD1	TRBV27	once	TRBJ1-2	15	TGTGCCAGCAGTTTATCAACAGGGGCGACCTATGGCTACACCTTC	CASSLSTGATYGYTF
TRBD1	TRBV27	NA	TRBJ1-6	15	TGTGCCAGCAGTCCATCACAGGGGAGGAATTCACCCCTCCACTTT	CASSPSQGRNSPLHF
TRBD2	TRBV7-6	NA	TRBJ2-7	15	TGTGCCAGCAGTCGGACTAGCGGGGGGGCGGGCGAGCAGTACTTC	CASSRTSGGAGEQYF
TRBD1	TRBV19	once	TRBJ2-1	16	TGTGCCAGTAGGCCCGACGGGACAGGGGTCTACAATGAGCAGTTCTTC	CASRPDGTGVYNEQFF
NA	TRBV19	NA	TRBJ1-3	15	TGTGCCAGTAGTATATTAAACAGCCGCGGAAACACCATATATTTT	CASSILNSRGNTIYF
NA	TRBV5-5	NA	TRBJ1-5	13	TGTGCCAGCCGACCGGGGGACAATCAGCCCCAGCATTTT	CASRPGDNQPQHF
TRBD1	TRBV5-1	NA	TRBJ1-2	16	TGCGCCAGCAGCTTGGCTGCAGGGGGCGCATTCTATGGCTACACCTTC	CASSLAAGGAFYGYTF
NA	TRBV5-5	few	TRBJ2-7	14	TGTGCCAGCAGCTGGACGGACTTGGGCTACGAGCAGTACTTC	CASSWTDLGYEQYF
TRBD1	TRBV2	NA	TRBJ1-1	15	TGTGCCAGCAGCGCCCGGACAGGGGGCGCGGGGGAAGCTTTCTTT	CASSARTGGAGEAFF
NA	TRBV6-1	NA	TRBJ2-1	15	TGTGCCAGCAGTGAAAGGACTCTCTTTGGCATAGAGCAGTTCTTC	CASSERTLFGIEQFF